This T cell receptor beta chain was identified during a study of identical twins listed by TCRdb under 2016. As for the study more broadly: TCR alpha and beta repertoires from monozygotic twins, unrelated adults of various ages and cord blood were deep-sequenced to test whether fetal clonotypes persist. Replicate twin experiments were performed at different times using different library preparation protocols to rule out contamination.

The method behind the library was 5' RACE. The instrument given in TCRdb is Illumina HiSeq 2000. A universal primer binding site was introduced by template switching, and a unique molecular identifier was present in the final cDNA, enabling accurate counting of TCR cDNA molecules. Specific primers in the conserved constant-segment region were used to synthesize first-strand cDNA for the TCR alpha and beta chains. Each cDNA library was double barcoded, with a SMART-Mk sample barcode plus Illumina barcodes, to control for contamination. TruSeq adapter sequences along with Illumina sample barcodes were introduced in two successive PCR steps. The TCR alpha and beta cDNA libraries were sequenced on the Illumina HiSeq platform using custom primers. The study's own analysis went as follows. Raw reads were processed with MiGEC to extract unique molecular identifiers, and MiXCR was used to determine CDR3 positions. Recombination models were inferred per individual with the repgenHMM and IGoR tools using an EM algorithm. The tcR package in R was used for shared clonotype analysis, with sharing normalized by the product of cloneset sizes. To study raw recombination free of thymic and clonal selection effects, out-of-frame nonproductive sequences were analyzed. TCRdb reprocessed the public reads (quality trimming at Q25 with fastp, clone calling with MiXCR) and kept in-frame beta chains. Here each entry gathers all rows of one CDR3 protein and keeps the most common genes and DNA. The V and J calls and clone size are TCRdb's, not the authors'. The sample table shows about 520,000 distinct CDR3 sequences, and 22% are seen once. The ten largest clones add up to around 0.9% of the sample.

What the study reported, not specific to this receptor: Because the same donors could not be followed over many years, conclusions were based on cross-sectional statistical analysis. A weaker excess of twin sharing was found in beta out-of-frame sequences because the signal-to-noise ratio was lowered by fewer shared sequences. In monozygotic twins, out-of-frame TCR alpha sharing was systematically underestimated by recombination models, although the models agreed with sharing between unrelated individuals. Compared with coincidental sharing between unrelated individuals, an excess of low generation-probability sequences was observed among out-of-frame TCR alpha sequences shared between twins. Zero-insertion analyses could be partly confounded by invariant T cells such as MAIT and iNKT, though diverse VJ usage argued against such confounding for most clonotypes. Abundant cord blood beta clonotypes had fewer insertions, young adult naive repertoires showed a similar but weaker trend, and memory repertoires showed no such trend.

This clonotype was counted ten times or more. What antigen it recognizes has not been identified. No much larger clone is present one base from it, and per-base qualities are unavailable. Every donor in the study was a healthy Caucasian. Three pairs of female monozygotic twins, all aged about 18 to 30 years, made up the twin cohort. Positive isolation kits from Invitrogen were used to isolate the CD4+ and CD8+ T cell populations. The V end gives up 3 bases and the J end 7 bases, leaving 7 bases in the junction not matched to a gene. CDR1 and CDR2, per the germline V gene (reference sequence), are DFQATT and SNEGSKA. The CDR3 spans 15 residues, from the cysteine through the phenylalanine. The read is trimmed to its CDR3 DNA, 45 bases read in frame from base 1. In addition, the sample was reused for a study of T cells expressing NK-cell markers. Per the second study: Three sorted T-cell subsets (CD3+CD56+NKG2C+, CD3+CD56+NKG2C- and CD3+CD56-NKG2C+) from roughly 8 donors had their TCR beta-chain repertoires profiled. Seven of the eight sequenced donors were HCMV-seropositive and one was HCMV-seronegative. To restrict sorting to alphabetaTCR-expressing T cells, an anti-gammadeltaTCR antibody was added in several experiments. In roughly 6 donors, the dominant CD3+CD56+NKG2C+ clonotypes were among the top 10 CD8+ clonotypes and accounted for roughly 1.0-7.0% of CD8+ T cells. Those dominant clonotypes were again the most abundant among CD3+CD56-NKG2C+ cells in a handful of donors, at roughly 25-65%. Whether the expanded NKG2C-expressing T cell clones were specific for HCMV antigens was left unclear. All eight donors whose samples were sequenced were randomly selected healthy volunteers, three of them men and five women. HCMV serostatus was determined by detecting HCMV-specific IgG in serum with a commercial ELISA kit. Reads were demultiplexed and grouped by UMI with MIGEC, and clonotypes were assembled and quantified with MiTCR. To exclude erroneous sequences, any TCR cDNA sequence not supported by at least two reads was discarded. The tcR package was used for downstream repertoire analysis, with clonotypes matched between fractions based on CDR3 nucleotide sequence plus V segment. VDJmatch was used to annotate antigen specificity against VDJdb, with one amino acid substitution in CDR3 allowed.

The sequence derives from a woman aged 18-29 years in good health. The V and J segments used are TRBV20-1 and TRBJ2-2, with 11 bases in between that match TRBD2. The sequencing input was CD4+ T cells sorted from blood. The CDR3 sequence is CSASNALAGDGELFF. The nucleotides read TGCAGTGCTAGCAATGCACTAGCGGGAGACGGGGAGCTGTTTTTT.